These T cell receptor beta chains were read from a single sample in a study of Ad26.COV2.S vaccination and SARS-CoV-2 variants. Using immunoSEQ multiplex PCR, the repertoire was profiled, and TCRdb retains in-frame clones only, with some absent. The sample holds 300,000 to 350,000 clones, under 90% seen once. The sample here was peripheral blood, taken in a trial of Ad26.COV2.S vaccine versus placebo. These receptors were taken from a person between 18 and 65 years old who received the Ad26.COV2.S COVID-19 vaccine or a placebo. Each CDR3 is given with its conserved first and last residue. Each record gives: V gene, D gene, J gene, CDR3 DNA, CDR3 protein. The D gene is left open where the match is weak.

TRBV3-1/TRBV3-2,NA,TRBJ2-1,TGTGCCAGCAGCCAAGATCAAGGGACCTCCTCCTACAATGAGCAGTTCTTC,CASSQDQGTSSYNEQFF
TRBV6-4,NA,TRBJ1-1,TGTGCCAGCAGGGAAACAGGGAACACTGAAGCTTTCTTT,CASRETGNTEAFF
TRBV15,NA,TRBJ1-2,TGTGCCACCAGCAGAGACTTGGAACCCAGGAGTAACTATGGCTACACCTTC,CATSRDLEPRSNYGYTF
TRBV7-8,NA,TRBJ1-5,TGTGCCAGCAGCGATAGGCCGAATTATAGCAATCAGCCCCAGCATTTT,CASSDRPNYSNQPQHF
TRBV7-9,TRBD2,TRBJ2-1,TGTGCCAGCAGCTTCCTAGCGGGAGGGCCTTACAATGAGCAGTTCTTC,CASSFLAGGPYNEQFF
TRBV3-1/TRBV3-2,NA,TRBJ2-1,TGTGCCAGCAGCCAATCGGACGGCTACAATGAGCAGTTCTTC,CASSQSDGYNEQFF
TRBV6-6,TRBD1,TRBJ2-1,TGTGCCAGCAGTTACGGATCTACGATGGGACAGGAGCAGTTCTTC,CASSYGSTMGQEQFF
TRBV20-1,TRBD1,TRBJ1-2,TGCAGTGCTACTGAACAGGGGGCGGTTGGCTACACCTTC,CSATEQGAVGYTF
TRBV27,NA,TRBJ2-3,TGTGCCAGCAGTACATGGGGAGACACAGATACGCAGTATTTT,CASSTWGDTDTQYF
TRBV6-5,TRBD2,TRBJ2-3,TGTGCCAGCAGTTTAGCGGGGGATGACACAGATACGCAGTATTTT,CASSLAGDDTDTQYF
TRBV6-2/TRBV6-3,NA,TRBJ1-2,TGTGCCAGCAGCCTCCGGACAAACCAAAACTATGGCTACACCTTC,CASSLRTNQNYGYTF
TRBV19,TRBD2,TRBJ2-5,TGTGCCAGTCGGGGCGGGGGCCAAGAGACCCAGTACTTC,CASRGGGQETQYF
TRBV7-2,TRBD1,TRBJ2-7,TGTGCCAGCAGCTTCCGACAGGGGGCGCGTGAGCAGTACTTC,CASSFRQGAREQYF
TRBV4-3,NA,TRBJ1-3,TGCGCCAGCAGCCAAGCTTCAGGGGTCGGAAACACCATATATTTT,CASSQASGVGNTIYF
TRBV5-6,NA,TRBJ2-5,TGTGCCAGCAGCTTGGTTGGACAGAGGCAAGAGACCCAGTACTTC,CASSLVGQRQETQYF